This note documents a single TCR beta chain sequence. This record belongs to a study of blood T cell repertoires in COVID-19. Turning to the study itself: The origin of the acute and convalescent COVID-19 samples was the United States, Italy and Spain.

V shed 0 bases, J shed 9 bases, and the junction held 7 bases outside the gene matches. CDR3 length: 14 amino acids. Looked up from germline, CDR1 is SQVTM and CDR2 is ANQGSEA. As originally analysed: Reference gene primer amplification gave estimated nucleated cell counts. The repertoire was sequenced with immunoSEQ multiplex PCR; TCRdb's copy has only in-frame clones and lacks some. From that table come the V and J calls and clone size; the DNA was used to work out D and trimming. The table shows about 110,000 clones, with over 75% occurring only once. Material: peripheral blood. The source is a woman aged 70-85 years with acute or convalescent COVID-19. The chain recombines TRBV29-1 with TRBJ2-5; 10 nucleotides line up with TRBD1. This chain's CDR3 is CSVEEGQGLMAQYF. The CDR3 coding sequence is TGCAGCGTTGAAGAGGGACAGGGGCTCATGGCCCAGTACTTC.